These 27 T cell receptor beta chains came from one sample sequenced in a study of cytomegalovirus exposure and HLA in healthy donors. The PCR made use of 60 Vbeta and 13 Jbeta primers. The repertoire was sequenced with immunoSEQ multiplex PCR; TCRdb's copy has only in-frame clones and lacks some. The repertoire holds approximately 200,000 clones, less than 85% seen once, with 1.5% in the top ten. The specimen sequenced was PBMCs. Receptor source: a girl aged 5-17 years in good health and CMV-seropositive.

This sequence joins TRBV18 and TRBJ2-1; D call uncertain. Per the germline V gene, CDR1 is KGHSH and CDR2 is LQKENI. The V end lost 5 bases, the J end lost 3 bases, and 11 bases lay between the germline ends. The CDR3 loop spans 14 amino acids. This CDR3 is CASSVADRYNEQFF. CDR3 sequence (DNA): TGTGCCAGCTCAGTGGCGGATCGCTACAATGAGCAGTTCTTC.

The V call is TRBV15, the J call TRBJ1-3; the D gene is possibly TRBD1 (5 bases). The CDR3 is made up of 15 amino acids. Trimming removed 0 bases from V and 4 bases from J, with 10 bases in between. Germline V gene data show CDR1 as LNHNV and CDR2 as YYDKDF (reference sequence). The CDR3 spells CATSRERGAGNTIYF. CDR3 DNA sequence: TGTGCCACCAGCAGAGAAAGGGGCGCGGGAAACACCATATATTTT.

The chain joins TRBV11-3 to TRBJ1-4; D is possibly TRBD1 (5 bases). Germline loops: CDR1 SGHNT, CDR2 YENEEA. V dropped 2 bases and J dropped 8 bases, with 15 bases sitting between them. There are 15 residues in the CDR3. DNA for the CDR3: TGTGCCAGCAGCTTACCCGACGGGGGGAGAGAAAAACTGTTTTTT. Its translation: CASSLPDGGREKLFF. The variable domain in full, completed from reference TRBV11-3 and TRBJ1-4, reads EAGVVQSPRYKIIEKKQPVAFWCNPISGHNTLYWYLQNLGQGPELLIRYENEEAVDDSQLPKDRFSAERLKGVDSTLKIQPAELGDSAVYLCASSLPDGGREKLFFGSGTQLSVL.

The chain carries TRBV11-3 and TRBJ1-3; no clear D. The CDR3 consists of 13 residues. The V end lost 8 bases, the J end lost 4 bases, and 12 bases lay between the germline ends. Germline CDR1 and CDR2: SGHNT and YENEEA. This CDR3 is CASGPGSGNTIYF. CDR3 in DNA: TGTGCCAGCGGACCGGGATCGGGAAACACCATATATTTT.

This sequence joins TRBV7-2 and TRBJ1-4, with 9 bases lining up with TRBD1. V gave up 3 bases and J gave up 8 bases; unmatched junction bases: 7. The CDR3 has 15 amino acids. Germline V lookup: CDR1 SGHTA, CDR2 FQGNSA. The CDR3 loop reads CASSLGQGGKEKLFF. The CDR3 DNA follows: TGTGCCAGCAGCTTGGGACAGGGTGGTAAGGAAAAACTGTTTTTT.

The chain employs TRBV19 and TRBJ1-5; D not resolved. Trimming took 1 base from V and 1 from J, leaving 11 bases between them. Germline values: CDR1 LNHDA, CDR2 SQIVND (reference sequence). This CDR3 is built from 16 residues. CDR3 DNA sequence: TGTGCCAGTAGTATAGCGGGAGGTGGAAGCAATCAGCCCCAGCATTTT. Its translation is CASSIAGGGSNQPQHF.

The gene calls are TRBV7-9 and TRBJ2-1, with 9 bases lining up with TRBD1. The CDR3 is made up of 16 amino acids. The junction had 7 bases not matched to a gene; V was cut back by 3 bases and J by 4 bases. The germline gives CDR1 SEHNR, CDR2 FQNEAQ (reference sequence). For the CDR3, the DNA is TGTGCCAGCAGCTTTGCCCCGGGACAGGGATACAATGAGCAGTTCTTC. Its translation: CASSFAPGQGYNEQFF.

This clone was counted only a few times. The rearrangement uses TRBV6-1 and TRBJ2-1; no reliable D call. CDR1 is MNHNS, CDR2 SASEGT, per germline. The CDR3 sequence is 14 residues long. Trimming shortened V by 2 bases and J by 11 bases, and 16 bases separated the two germline ends. CDR3 loop: CASSETNERPKQFF. The CDR3 coding sequence is TGTGCCAGCAGTGAAACTAATGAACGACCTAAGCAGTTCTTC.

The V call is TRBV5-6, the J call TRBJ2-1; 10 nucleotides align to TRBD1. Germline V lookup: CDR1 SGHDT, CDR2 YYEEEE. This CDR3 has 17 residues. Trimming at V came to 0 bases and at J to 6 bases, leaving 9 bases not matched to a gene. The CDR3 sequence is CASSLAATGGVSNEQFF. The CDR3 nucleotides read TGTGCCAGCAGCTTGGCCGCGACAGGGGGCGTCAGCAATGAGCAGTTCTTC.

The J gene is TRBJ2-3, the V gene TRBV7-2; no definite D call. Germline V lookup: CDR1 SGHTA, CDR2 FQGNSA. The CDR3 length is 13 residues. Trimming took off 4 bases at V and 2 bases at J, with 7 bases between the two ends. The CDR3 sequence is CASSSPLTDTQYF. CDR3 coding DNA: TGTGCCAGCAGCTCCCCCCTCACAGATACGCAGTATTTT.

The J gene is TRBJ2-3, the V gene TRBV9, with a tentative D call TRBD2 (5 bases). Trimming left V 2 bases short and J 5 bases short, with 6 bases between. Germline assignment: CDR1 SGDLS and CDR2 YYNGEE. The length of the CDR3 is 12 residues. The CDR3 loop reads CASSVEGDTQYF. CDR3 coding DNA: TGTGCCAGCAGCGTTGAGGGAGATACGCAGTATTTT. Using reference TRBV9 and TRBJ2-3 for the parts outside the CDR3, the full variable domain is DSGVTQTPKHLITATGQRVTLRCSPRSGDLSVYWYQQSLDQGLQFLIQYYNGEERAKGNILERFSAQQFPDLHSELNLSSLELGDSALYFCASSVEGDTQYFGPGTRLTVL.

Points on this clone: A much larger clone is a single base away; this may be a read error. The CDR3 is CASSFDMNTEAFF. The CDR3 nucleotides read TGTGCCAGCAGCTTTGACATGAACACTGAAGCTTTCTTT. The J gene is TRBJ1-1, the V gene TRBV7-9; D gene uncertain. Germline lookup yields CDR1 SEHNR and CDR2 FQNEAQ (reference sequence). With 3 bases removed from V and 0 bases from J, the gap between germline ends came to 5 bases. CDR3 size: 13 residues. Based on the CDR3 plus reference TRBV7-9 and TRBJ1-1, the full variable domain is DTGVSQNPRHKITKRGQNVTFRCDPISEHNRLYWYRQTLGQGPEFLTYFQNEAQLEKSRLLSDRFSAERPKGSFSTLEIQRTEQGDSAMYLCASSFDMNTEAFFGQGTRLTVV.

This clone has ten or more counts. The chain links TRBV11-3 to TRBJ1-2, with D maybe TRBD1 (5 bases). The CDR3 sequence is 16 residues long. Germline assignment: CDR1 SGHNT and CDR2 YENEEA. V was trimmed by 0 bases and J by 8 bases, leaving 19 bases between them. The CDR3 bases are TGTGCCAGCAGCTTAGAGGGGCGTGGGGGGTCCCTCGGCTACACCTTC. Translated, it gives CASSLEGRGGSLGYTF.

The V and J genes are TRBV7-9 and TRBJ2-7; D is perhaps TRBD2 (6 bases). V shed 1 base and J shed 0 bases, with 10 bases lying between them. Germline V gene sequence: CDR1 SEHNR, CDR2 FQNEAQ (reference sequence). This CDR3 is built from 15 residues. The CDR3 DNA follows: TGTGCCAGCAGCTTAGATCGGGGGAACTCCTACGAGCAGTACTTC. Translated: CASSLDRGNSYEQYF.

The sample holds a few counts of this clone. The J gene is TRBJ1-2, the V gene TRBV19; D may be TRBD1 (5 bases). The V gene lost 3 bases and the J gene lost 4 bases, with 12 bases spanning the gap. This CDR3 region has 14 residues. Germline CDR1 is LNHDA and CDR2 is SQIVND (reference sequence). Here the CDR3 reads CASSIGQGGYGYTF. The CDR3 DNA reads as TGTGCCAGTAGTATTGGGCAGGGTGGCTATGGCTACACCTTC.

Concerning this clone: One end of the junction does not line up with germline, which may come from a read error. The chain is built from TRBV4-3 and TRBJ2-1, with 8 bases matching TRBD1. The germline V gene encodes CDR1 LGHNA and CDR2 YSLEER. This CDR3 spans 15 amino acids. CDR3 nucleotide sequence: TGCGCCAGCACCACCACATTAAGGACAGGGAATGGGCAGTTCTTC. As protein: CASTTTLRTGNGQFF.

The chain links TRBV11-2 to TRBJ2-2, with 13 bases identical to TRBD2. Germline V gene lookup returns CDR1 SGHAT and CDR2 FQNNGV. This CDR3 has 16 amino acids. The ends lost 5 bases at V and 4 bases at J; junction bases unmatched: 4. The CDR3 here is CASSPWTSGGTGELFF. The CDR3 nucleotides are TGTGCCAGCAGCCCCTGGACTAGCGGGGGCACCGGGGAGCTGTTTTTT.

This chain joins TRBV4-1 and TRBJ2-1; possible D gene TRBD1, 5 bases. Germline V lookup: CDR1 MGHRA, CDR2 YSYEKL. V gave up 1 base and J gave up 4 bases, with 14 bases separating them. This CDR3 region has 16 residues. DNA of the CDR3: TGCGCCAGCAGCCAAGTCGGCCAAGGGGATTACAATGAGCAGTTCTTC. Translated: CASSQVGQGDYNEQFF.

The chain uses TRBV5-4 and TRBJ1-5, with D unresolved. V shed 3 bases and J shed 4 bases, with 11 bases lying between them. The germline CDR1 and CDR2 sequences are SGHNT and YYREEE (reference sequence). The CDR3 runs 14 residues. CDR3 sequence reads: CASSSQAENQPQHF. As DNA, the CDR3 is TGTGCCAGCAGCTCCCAAGCGGAGAATCAGCCCCAGCATTTT.

This chain connects TRBV5-4 to TRBJ2-7; D possibly corresponds to TRBD2 (5 bases). The CDR3 covers 14 residues. V lost 0 bases and J lost 3, with 10 bases in between. Germline loops: CDR1 SGHNT, CDR2 YYREEE (reference sequence). CDR3 sequence: CASSLELANYEQYF. CDR3 bases: TGTGCCAGCAGCTTGGAGCTAGCCAACTACGAGCAGTACTTC. Based on the CDR3 plus reference TRBV5-4 and TRBJ2-7, the full variable domain is ETGVTQSPTHLIKTRGQQVTLRCSSQSGHNTVSWYQQALGQGPQFIFQYYREEENGRGNFPPRFSGLQFPNYSSELNVNALELDDSALYLCASSLELANYEQYFGPGTRLTVT.

The chain recombines TRBV30 with TRBJ2-3; 14 bases are shared with TRBD2. This CDR3 spans 17 amino acids. V dropped 2 bases and J dropped 4; count of bases not matched to a gene: 8. The germline gives CDR1 GTSNPN, CDR2 SVGIG (reference sequence). Written as DNA, the CDR3 is TGTGCCTGGAGTAGGGGACTAGCGGGGGTCCAGGCAGATACGCAGTATTTT. As protein: CAWSRGLAGVQADTQYF. Based on the CDR3 plus reference TRBV30 and TRBJ2-3, the full variable domain is SQTIHQWPATLVQPVGSPLSLECTVEGTSNPNLYWYRQAAGRGLQLLFYSVGIGQISSEVPQNLSASRPQDRQFILSSKKLLLSDSGFYLCAWSRGLAGVQADTQYFGPGTRLTVL.

The V gene is TRBV7-9, the J gene TRBJ1-1, with unresolved D. The CDR3 contains 11 residues. CDR1 is SEHNR and CDR2 is FQNEAQ in the germline V gene (reference sequence). The V end was cut by 8 bases, the J end by 7 bases, with 11 bases between. CDR3 DNA: TGTGCCAGCCGGGGAGGGTATGAAGCTTTCTTT. This gives the protein CASRGGYEAFF.

In DNA form, the CDR3 reads TGTGCCAGCAGCCCAAGGACAGGGTTTCAGCCCCAGCATTTT. It is translated as CASSPRTGFQPQHF. The rearrangement uses TRBV7-2 and TRBJ1-5; 8 bases align to TRBD1. The CDR3 sequence is 14 residues long. Germline loops: CDR1 SGHTA, CDR2 FQGNSA. J lost 6 bases, V lost 5 bases, and 6 bases had no gene match.

This clone was seen more than once but under ten times. CDR3 nucleotide sequence: TGTGCCAGCAGCTTAGATAGGGACGCGGACAGGGCCCTCGAGCAGTACTTC. It codes for CASSLDRDADRALEQYF. V usage is TRBV11-2 and J usage is TRBJ2-7; 8 bases are shared with TRBD1. The V gene end was trimmed by 0 bases and the J gene end by 6 bases; junction bases not matched to a gene: 13. The CDR3 length is 17 residues. The germline CDR1 and CDR2 sequences are SGHAT and FQNNGV.

This clone was counted only a few times. J is TRBJ1-1 and V is TRBV6-5, with a tentative D call TRBD1 (6 bases). V lost 6 bases to trimming and J lost 1 base, with 15 bases between them. The CDR3 is 15 amino acids. Germline lookup yields CDR1 MNHEY and CDR2 SVGAGI. This CDR3 reads CASSIQGQPNTEAFF. The CDR3 bases are TGTGCCAGCAGCATCCAGGGACAACCGAACACTGAAGCTTTCTTT.

This chain uses TRBV2 with TRBJ1-5, with D tentatively TRBD1 (5 bases). This CDR3 region has 12 residues. Germline-derived CDR1 and CDR2 are SNHLY and FYNNEI. Between the trimmed V and J ends, which lost 6 bases and 7 bases, there was a span of 10 bases. As DNA, the CDR3 is TGTGCCAGCAGGGACACAGAACAGCCCCAGCATTTT. Translating gives CASRDTEQPQHF.

This clone is a singleton in its sample. This rearrangement joins TRBV7-2 to TRBJ2-3; TRBD2 agrees at 8 bases. V lost 1 base to trimming and J lost 3 bases; unmatched junction nucleotides: 12. CDR3 length: 18 amino acids. CDR1 and CDR2 (germline): SGHTA, FQGNSA. This chain's CDR3 is CASSLGALGGGRTDTQYF. As DNA, the CDR3 is TGTGCCAGCAGCTTAGGGGCCCTAGGCGGGGGGAGGACAGATACGCAGTATTTT.